The next 13 T cell receptor beta chains were all read from a single sample in a study of T cell responses to AZD1222 COVID-19 vaccine. Sequencing was performed with immunoSEQ multiplex PCR; in TCRdb, only in-frame clones are kept and a portion is missing. This repertoire shows about 130,000 clones, under 95% found once; its top ten account for more than 1%. Sequencing used peripheral blood, obtained 28 days after the second AZD1222 dose. These receptors were obtained from an adult who received the AZD1222 COVID-19 vaccine.

The chain links TRBV28 to TRBJ2-4, with a tentative D call TRBD1 (7 bases). The germline V and J ends were trimmed by 1 base and 2 bases, with 21 bases remaining between them. Looked up from germline, CDR1 is MDHEN and CDR2 is SYDVKM. The CDR3 contains 19 residues. Here the CDR3 DNA reads TGTGCCAGCAGTTTATCCGATTTCAGGGGGGAGTGGTCCAAAAACATTCAGTACTTC. Translation: CASSLSDFRGEWSKNIQYF.

The chain carries TRBV24-1 and TRBJ2-2; 7 positions match TRBD2. The CDR3 covers 15 residues. The V gene's germline CDR1 is KGHDR and CDR2 SFDVKD. After removal of 0 bases from V and 4 bases from J, the junction contained 1 base not matched to a gene. CDR3 sequence reads: CATSDLGGGTGELFF. CDR3 sequence (DNA): TGTGCCACCAGTGATTTGGGGGGGGGCACCGGGGAGCTGTTTTTT.

The rearrangement links TRBV5-1 to TRBJ1-2; D is unresolved. With 0 bases removed from V and 5 bases from J, the gap between germline ends came to 8 bases. The CDR3 contains 13 residues. Germline V gives CDR1 SGHRS, CDR2 YFSETQ. The CDR3 loop reads CASSLDAGYGYTF. For the CDR3, the DNA is TGCGCCAGCAGCTTGGACGCGGGGTATGGCTACACCTTC.

This sequence joins TRBV27 and TRBJ1-1; D is ambiguous. Trimming removed 2 bases from V and 2 bases from J, with 6 bases in between. Per the germline V gene, CDR1 is MNHEY and CDR2 is SMNVEV (reference sequence). The CDR3 is made up of 13 amino acids. The CDR3 bases are TGTGCCAGCAGTTTAACGGGTAACACTGAAGCTTTCTTT. This encodes CASSLTGNTEAFF.

This chain joins TRBV7-3 and TRBJ2-1; weak D call: TRBD2 (5 bases). This CDR3 has 13 residues. V dropped 4 bases and J dropped 3 bases, with 7 bases sitting between them. Germline CDR1 reads SGHTA; CDR2 reads FQGTGA. DNA for the CDR3: TGTGCCAGCAGCTCGGGGAACTACAATGAGCAGTTCTTC. Translating gives CASSSGNYNEQFF.

This clone came up once. The V and J genes are TRBV11-2 and TRBJ1-1; D uncertain. The germline V gene has CDR1 SGHAT and CDR2 FQNNGV. This CDR3 spans 13 amino acids. With 6 bases removed from V and 7 bases from J, the gap between germline ends came to 15 bases. The CDR3 DNA sequence: TGTGCCAGCAGTCTCCAGGTGAATAGTGAAGCTTTCTTT. It is translated as CASSLQVNSEAFF.

The rearrangement uses TRBV2 and TRBJ1-6; a weak D match, TRBD1 (5 bases). There are 15 residues in the CDR3. V dropped 6 bases and J dropped 10 bases, with 19 bases sitting between them. Germline lookup yields CDR1 SNHLY and CDR2 FYNNEI. CDR3 amino acids: CASRRESGGRSPLHF. CDR3 nucleotides: TGTGCCAGCAGGAGGGAATCGGGGGGGAGGTCACCCCTCCACTTT.

The J gene is TRBJ2-1, the V gene TRBV15; TRBD2 matches 9 bases. Germline lookup yields CDR1 LNHNV and CDR2 YYDKDF (reference sequence). The V and J ends lost 6 bases and 4 bases, in that order; junction bases with no gene match: 7. The CDR3 extends over 15 amino acids. CDR3 sequence: CATSSGSSVYNEQFF. In DNA, the CDR3 is TGTGCCACCAGTAGCGGGAGCTCCGTTTACAATGAGCAGTTCTTC.

The J gene is TRBJ1-5, the V gene TRBV7-2; D is ambiguous. The length of the CDR3 is 15 residues. Trimming cost V 2 bases and J 2 bases, with 10 bases left between them. Germline V gene lookup returns CDR1 SGHTA and CDR2 FQGNSA. The DNA for the CDR3 is TGTGCCAGCAGCTTATATAGGGTGGGCAATCAGCCCCAGCATTTT. This translates into CASSLYRVGNQPQHF. Based on the CDR3 plus reference TRBV7-2 and TRBJ1-5, the full variable domain is GAGVSQSPSNKVTEKGKDVELRCDPISGHTALYWYRQSLGQGLEFLIYFQGNSAPDKSGLPSDRFSAERTGGSVSTLTIQRTQQEDSAVYLCASSLYRVGNQPQHFGDGTRLSIL.

This sequence joins TRBV10-3 and TRBJ2-1; 7 bases align to TRBD1. This CDR3 has 13 residues. Losses at the gene ends were 3 bases for V and 15 bases for J; bases not matched to a gene: 11. The V gene's germline CDR1 is ENHRY and CDR2 SYGVKD. DNA of the CDR3: TGTGCCATCAGTGAAGCTTGGGACAGCGTTTCGTTCTTC. Residues: CAISEAWDSVSFF.

The chain joins TRBV27 to TRBJ2-1; D not resolved. V shed 3 bases and J shed 0 bases, with 21 bases lying between them. CDR3 length equals 19 residues. Looked up from germline, CDR1 is MNHEY and CDR2 is SMNVEV (reference sequence). Written as DNA, the CDR3 is TGTGCCAGCAGTTTTCTAACTCCCCTGCCGGAACACTCCTACAATGAGCAGTTCTTC. Protein product: CASSFLTPLPEHSYNEQFF.

In its sample, this clone was seen a few times. The V call is TRBV27, the J call TRBJ1-6; unclear D gene. V was cut by 8 bases and J by 3 bases, with 11 bases left in between. The CDR3 length is 14 residues. CDR1 and CDR2 (germline): MNHEY, SMNVEV (reference sequence). CDR3 sequence (DNA): TGTGCCAGCGCCTGGACGGACTATAATTCACCCCTCCACTTT. Protein sequence: CASAWTDYNSPLHF.

The chain couples TRBV7-8 to TRBJ1-2; 10 bases agree with TRBD1. The CDR3 is made up of 13 amino acids. Germline CDR1 and CDR2: SGHVS and FQNEAQ. V lost 4 bases to trimming and J lost 5 bases; unmatched junction nucleotides: 1. The CDR3 sequence is CASSSDRGYGYTF. The CDR3 coding sequence is TGTGCCAGCAGCTCGGACAGGGGGTATGGCTACACCTTC.